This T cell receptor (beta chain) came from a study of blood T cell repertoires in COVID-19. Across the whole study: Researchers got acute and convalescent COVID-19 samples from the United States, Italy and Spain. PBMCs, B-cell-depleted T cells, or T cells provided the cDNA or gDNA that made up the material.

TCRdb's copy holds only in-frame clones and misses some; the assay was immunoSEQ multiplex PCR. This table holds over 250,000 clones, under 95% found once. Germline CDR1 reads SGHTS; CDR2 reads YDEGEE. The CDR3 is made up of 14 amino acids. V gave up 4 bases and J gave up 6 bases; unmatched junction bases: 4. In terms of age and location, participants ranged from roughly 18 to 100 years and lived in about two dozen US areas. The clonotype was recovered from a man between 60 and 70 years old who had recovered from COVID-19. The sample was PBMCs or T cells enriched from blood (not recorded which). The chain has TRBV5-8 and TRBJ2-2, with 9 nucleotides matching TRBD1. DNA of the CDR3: TGTGCCAGCAGCACCCGGACAGGGGCCGGGGAGCTGTTTTTT. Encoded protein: CASSTRTGAGELFF.